The clone carrying this T cell receptor (beta chain) was counted many times. Its specificity is unknown. Healthy Caucasians made up all donors. The sample originates from a study of identical twins. CDR1 is ENHRY, CDR2 SYGVKD, per germline. CDR3 length: 17 amino acids. The V gene lost 7 bases and the J gene lost 0 bases, with 18 bases spanning the gap. A universal primer site arose from template switching, and cDNA bore unique molecular identifiers. MiXCR, run by TCRdb on the 5' RACE reads, gives a single entry per CDR3 protein. The sample carries around 250,000 distinct CDR3 sequences, around 8.8% recorded once. Study results and limitations: Compared with unrelated sharing, twin-shared out-of-frame alpha sequences had more low-probability sequences.

The same data also went into a second study, on yellow fever vaccine responses in identical twins. That work adds: Among the twins, the vaccine T cell response reportedly seemed partly convergent and partly personalized.

This clonotype originated in a woman between 18 and 29 years old in good health. The chain has TRBV10-3 and TRBJ2-2; tentative D call: TRBD2 (6 bases). The specimen sequenced was CD8+ T cells sorted from blood. This CDR3 reads CAITKSKEGTNTGELFF. In DNA form, the CDR3 reads TGTGCCATCACGAAGAGTAAGGAGGGCACGAACACCGGGGAGCTGTTTTTT.